These T cell receptor beta chains were read from a single sample in a study of blood T cell repertoires in COVID-19. The method was immunoSEQ multiplex PCR; TCRdb's version includes in-frame clones alone and lacks a portion of them. Of over 95,000 clones in the sample, 80% to 90% are singletons; the top ten hold 4.6%. Material for sequencing was peripheral blood. These receptor sequences come from a woman in her fifties or sixties with acute or convalescent COVID-19. Each CDR3 is given with its conserved first and last residue. The order of the fields is J gene, clone size, D gene, V gene, CDR3 DNA, CDR3 protein. D genes are given only for firm matches. Clone size is stated in some rows and not others, as once, few, many or a class when expanded.

>TRBJ2-3|NA|TRBD1|TRBV19
TGTGCCAGTAGTATCGCGGGGACAGGGTCCCGGGTGGCAGATACGCAGTATTTT
CASSIAGTGSRVADTQYF
>TRBJ1-5|NA|NA|TRBV5-6
TGTGCCAGCAGCTCGTCCCCTAATCAGCCCCAGCATTTT
CASSSSPNQPQHF
>TRBJ1-6|NA|NA|TRBV21-1
TGTGCCAGCAGCAATATTCCCCCACCCAACCCCAGGGGCAAGTTTGGTAATTCACCCCTCCACTTT
CASSNIPPPNPRGKFGNSPLHF
>TRBJ1-2|few|NA|TRBV12-3/TRBV12-4
TGTGCCAGCAGTTCAGGCTATGGCTACACCTTC
CASSSGYGYTF
>TRBJ1-5|NA|NA|TRBV28
TGTGCCAGCAGTTTACGGGGGTACGGCAATCAGCCCCAGCATTTT
CASSLRGYGNQPQHF
>TRBJ2-7|NA|TRBD2|TRBV3-1/TRBV3-2
TGTGCCAGCAGCCCCCGACTAGCGGGAGGTCCCCACGAGCAGTACTTC
CASSPRLAGGPHEQYF
>TRBJ2-7|NA|TRBD1|TRBV5-1
TGCGCCAGCAAGGTGTGGGACAGATCCTCCTACGAGCAGTACTTC
CASKVWDRSSYEQYF
>TRBJ2-7|NA|NA|TRBV5-1
TGCGCCAGCAGCTTGGCCGGTGAAGAGCAGTACTTC
CASSLAGEEQYF
>TRBJ1-3|NA|NA|TRBV4-3
TGCGCCAGCAGCCAAGACCGGCGAGCGTGGGGAAACACCATATATTTT
CASSQDRRAWGNTIYF
>TRBJ2-1|NA|NA|TRBV11-2
TGTGCCAGCAACCCATTCGGGGGAAACAATGAGCAGTTCTTC
CASNPFGGNNEQFF
>TRBJ1-2|NA|NA|TRBV12-3/TRBV12-4
TGTGCCAGCACCGACCCCGGAGGTGCTGGCTACACCTTC
CASTDPGGAGYTF
>TRBJ1-4|few|NA|TRBV7-9
TGTGCCAGCAGCCCCTTAGACAGCCCTAATGAAAAACTGTTTTTT
CASSPLDSPNEKLFF
>TRBJ1-3|NA|NA|TRBV9
TGTGCCAGCAGTACAGGCTCTGGAAACACCATATATTTT
CASSTGSGNTIYF
>TRBJ2-7|NA|TRBD1|TRBV5-1
TGCGCCAGCAGCTTGGCCACTGCGACAGGGGTCTACGAGCAGTACTTC
CASSLATATGVYEQYF
>TRBJ1-1|NA|NA|TRBV5-4
TGTGCCAGCAGCTTGGCGGGGAACACTGAAGCTTTCTTT
CASSLAGNTEAFF
>TRBJ2-7|NA|NA|TRBV29-1
TGCAGCGTGGAGAACGAGCAGTACTTC
CSVENEQYF
>TRBJ2-5|NA|NA|TRBV7-9
TGTGCCAGCAGACACCAGGCCCTCGGAGAGACCCAGTACTTC
CASRHQALGETQYF
>TRBJ1-1|NA|NA|TRBV28
TGTGCCAGCAGTTCGCGTGGAGCCTATATGAACACTGAAGCTTTCTTT
CASSSRGAYMNTEAFF
>TRBJ1-2|NA|TRBD1|TRBV28
TGTGCCAGCAGTTTAGGACAGGGAGATGTGGGCTACACCTTC
CASSLGQGDVGYTF
>TRBJ2-3|NA|TRBD2|TRBV3-1/TRBV3-2
TGTGCCAGCAGCCCCTACGGGGGGGCCACAGATACGCAGTATTTT
CASSPYGGATDTQYF
>TRBJ1-5|NA|NA|TRBV2
TGTGCCAGCAGTTCCGGGACTTCGCAGCATTTT
CASSSGTSQHF
>TRBJ1-2|NA|NA|TRBV2
TGTGCCAGCAGTCAGTTACCGGGACAAGAGGGGGATCTCTATGGCTACACCTTC
CASSQLPGQEGDLYGYTF
>TRBJ2-5|few|TRBD1|TRBV7-2
TGTGCCAGCAGCTTTCCAGGGGGAGAAGAGACCCAGTACTTC
CASSFPGGEETQYF
>TRBJ2-2|once|NA|TRBV15
TGTGCCACCAGCCTATTTGACTCCGGGGAGCTGTTTTTT
CATSLFDSGELFF
>TRBJ2-7|NA|NA|TRBV30
NA
CACWGDGTGAHF
>TRBJ2-2|few|NA|TRBV9
TGTGCCAGCAGCGTAGAGGCAGGCGTGACCGGGGAGCTGTTTTTT
CASSVEAGVTGELFF
>TRBJ2-1|NA|NA|TRBV24-1
TGTGCCACCAGTGCAACAGGAGAGCAGTTCTTC
CATSATGEQFF
>TRBJ1-2|NA|NA|TRBV6-5
TGTGCCAGCAGTTACGGATCAGGCTCCTATGGCTACACCTTC
CASSYGSGSYGYTF
>TRBJ2-5|once|TRBD2|TRBV11-2
TGTGCCTGCGAGCGGGGGGGGGCCCGGGAGACCCAGTACTTC
CACERGGARETQYF
>TRBJ1-2|NA|TRBD1|TRBV4-3
TGCGCCAGCAGCCTGAACCAGGGGGCCGTGGACTATGGCTACACCTTC
CASSLNQGAVDYGYTF
>TRBJ1-2|NA|NA|TRBV5-6
TGTGCCAGCAGCCCTTGGACAGTCTCCTATGGCTACACCTTC
CASSPWTVSYGYTF
>TRBJ1-5|NA|NA|TRBV28
TGTGCCAGCAGCCCCCTTACGGATCAGCCCCAGCATTTT
CASSPLTDQPQHF
>TRBJ2-2|NA|TRBD2|TRBV5-6
TGTGCCAGCAGCTTGGTCTCTAGCGGGGGTACCGGGGAGCTGTTTTTT
CASSLVSSGGTGELFF
>TRBJ2-3|NA|NA|TRBV29-1
TGCAGCGTTGAATTGAGTGGAGGCCCCCAGGGCACAGATACGCAGTATTTT
CSVELSGGPQGTDTQYF
>TRBJ1-4|NA|NA|TRBV5-1
TGCGCCAGCAGCTTGTCAGGGGATGAAAAACTGTTTTTT
CASSLSGDEKLFF
>TRBJ1-2|NA|NA|TRBV7-3
TGTGCCAGCAGCTTAAATGGGCAGGGAGGTGGCTACACCTTC
CASSLNGQGGGYTF
>TRBJ1-2|NA|TRBD1|TRBV7-9
TGTGCCAGCAGCCCACAGGGGGCGCAAGGCTACACCTTC
CASSPQGAQGYTF
>TRBJ2-3|once|TRBD1|TRBV5-1
TGCGCCAGCAGCCAAGACAGGGCTAGCACAGATACGCAGTATTTT
CASSQDRASTDTQYF
>TRBJ1-1|NA|NA|TRBV27
TGTGCCAGCAGGACGGGGGGAATCTCGAACACTGAAGCTTTCTTT
CASRTGGISNTEAFF
>TRBJ1-6|NA|NA|TRBV5-1
TGCGCCAGCAGTGGGAGCTCCTATAATTCACCCCTCCACTTT
CASSGSSYNSPLHF
>TRBJ1-2|NA|TRBD1|TRBV30
TGTGCCTGGAGTGCGGGACAGATCTATGGCTACACCTTC
CAWSAGQIYGYTF
>TRBJ2-5|NA|TRBD1|TRBV28
TGTGCCAGCAGAGACGGACAGGGCCAAGAGACCCAGTACTTC
CASRDGQGQETQYF